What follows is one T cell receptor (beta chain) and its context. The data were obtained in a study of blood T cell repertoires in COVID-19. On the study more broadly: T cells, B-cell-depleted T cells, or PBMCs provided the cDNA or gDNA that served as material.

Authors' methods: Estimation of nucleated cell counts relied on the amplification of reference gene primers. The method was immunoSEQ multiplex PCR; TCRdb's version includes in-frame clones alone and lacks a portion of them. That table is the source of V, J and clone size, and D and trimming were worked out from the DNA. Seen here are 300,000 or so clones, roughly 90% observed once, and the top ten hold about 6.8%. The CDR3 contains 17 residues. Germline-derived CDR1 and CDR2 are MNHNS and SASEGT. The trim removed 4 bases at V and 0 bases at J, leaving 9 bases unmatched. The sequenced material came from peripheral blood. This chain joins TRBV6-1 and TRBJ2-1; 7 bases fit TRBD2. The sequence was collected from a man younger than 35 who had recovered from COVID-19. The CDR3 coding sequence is TGTGCCAGCAGTGGAATGAGCGGGGCTAGCTCCTACAATGAGCAGTTCTTC. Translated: CASSGMSGASSYNEQFF.